Reported below is one T cell receptor beta chain. What it binds is unknown. The data originate from a study of shared clonotypes between healthy human individuals. Study-wide findings and caveats: Approximately 5% was the fraction of naive CD4 clonotypes found shared across several donors.

Sequencing used immunoSEQ multiplex PCR; TCRdb keeps in-frame clones, though not all of them. The top ten hold around 0.4% of the sample, which has 2,500,000 or so clones, under 95% seen once. CDR1 is SGHTA and CDR2 is FQGNSA in the germline V gene. V dropped 5 bases and J dropped 7 bases, with 8 bases sitting between them. The CDR3 has 12 residues. The chain carries TRBV7-2 and TRBJ1-4; D is unclear. The TCR originated in a man younger than 35 in good health. Some clones in this sample may be carry-over from other donors' samples. Sequences were obtained from naive CD4+ T cells from PBMCs. Sample subset: CD45RA+ positively selected. CDR3 amino acids: CASSAGREKLFF. The CDR3 bases are TGTGCCAGCAGCGCAGGACGTGAAAAACTGTTTTTT.